This T cell receptor beta chain was documented in a study of blood T cells in healthy people across ages. Points from the study as a whole: Diversity of TCR beta correlated strongly with naive T cell percentage. More naive CD4+ cells and higher diversity marked long-lived donors relative to aged donors.

Next came a second PCR, run for about 7 to 12 cycles, which used a sample-barcoded 5' primer along with a J-beta primer mix. Sequencing yielded, for each sample, at least 3 million paired-end reads carrying CDR3. TCRdb recomputed calls from the 5' RACE reads with MiXCR, one row per CDR3 protein. This table has about 620,000 distinct CDR3 sequences, 40% to 65% appearing once. This clonotype was seen a few times. Its target is unknown. There were at least 5.5 micrograms of total RNA extracted from every sample. The receptor was isolated from a woman older than 75 in good health. The sample comprised blood.

The CDR3 bases are TGTGCCAGCCAAGCTCGGGCTTCCAACACCGGGGAGCTGTTTTTT. Its translation is CASQARASNTGELFF. The V call is TRBV27, the J call TRBJ2-2, with no clear D. This CDR3 region has 15 residues. V gave up 8 bases and J gave up 2 bases, with 15 bases separating them. The germline V gene encodes CDR1 MNHEY and CDR2 SMNVEV (reference sequence).